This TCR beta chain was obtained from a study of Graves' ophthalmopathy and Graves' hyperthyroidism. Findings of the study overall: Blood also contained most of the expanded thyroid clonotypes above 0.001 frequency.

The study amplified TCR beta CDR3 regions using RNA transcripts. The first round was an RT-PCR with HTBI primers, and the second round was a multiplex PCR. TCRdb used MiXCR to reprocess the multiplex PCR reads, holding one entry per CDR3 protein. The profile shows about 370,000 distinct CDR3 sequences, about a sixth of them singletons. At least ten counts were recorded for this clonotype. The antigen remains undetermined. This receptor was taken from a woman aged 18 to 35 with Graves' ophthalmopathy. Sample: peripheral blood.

The DNA of the CDR3 is TGTGCCAGCAGCCCTGCGGTGGGGGCCCACGAGCAGTACTTC. Translating gives CASSPAVGAHEQYF. V gene TRBV7-2 combines with J gene TRBJ2-7; the D gene is possibly TRBD1 (6 bases). The CDR3 has 14 residues. The V gene's germline CDR1 is SGHTA and CDR2 FQGNSA. V lost 5 bases and J 5 bases, leaving 16 bases between the germline ends. The full variable domain, with the rest looked up from reference TRBV7-2 and TRBJ2-7, is GAGVSQSPSNKVTEKGKDVELRCDPISGHTALYWYRQSLGQGLEFLIYFQGNSAPDKSGLPSDRFSAERTGGSVSTLTIQRTQQEDSAVYLCASSPAVGAHEQYFGPGTRLTVT.